This entry lists 23 T cell receptor beta chains sequenced from one sample in a study of cytomegalovirus exposure and HLA in healthy donors. Sequenced by immunoSEQ multiplex PCR; TCRdb stores in-frame clones only, minus some. This sample has some 110,000 clones, with around nine tenths found just once. What was sequenced was PBMCs. These receptors were collected from a young man in good health and CMV-seropositive.

The V call is TRBV6-6, the J call TRBJ2-7, with D maybe TRBD1 (6 bases). CDR1 and CDR2 from the germline V gene are MNHNY and SVGAGI (reference sequence). This CDR3 has 16 residues. Trimming removed 0 bases from V and 1 base from J, with 13 bases in between. CDR3 coding DNA: TGTGCCAGCAGTTACTCCAACAGGGTTTCATCCTACGAGCAGTACTTC. It encodes CASSYSNRVSSYEQYF.

This chain uses TRBV7-2 with TRBJ1-5; D not certain. Looked up from germline, CDR1 is SGHTA and CDR2 is FQGNSA. The CDR3 has 15 residues. V lost 5 bases to trimming and J lost 2 bases, with 13 bases between them. DNA of the CDR3: TGTGCCAGCAGCCCGAGGTTAGGCGGCAATCAGCCCCAGCATTTT. It codes for CASSPRLGGNQPQHF.

The chain uses TRBV7-9 and TRBJ2-3; 7 nucleotides agree with TRBD2. Trimming at V came to 1 base and at J to 3 bases, leaving 1 base not matched to a gene. Per germline, CDR1 SEHNR and CDR2 FQNEAQ (reference sequence). The CDR3 spans 14 residues. The CDR3 DNA reads as TGTGCCAGCAGCTTAGTCGGGAGGACAGATACGCAGTATTTT. Translated: CASSLVGRTDTQYF.

The chain uses TRBV27 and TRBJ1-6; 7 bases fit TRBD1. The CDR3 is 17 amino acids. Per the germline V gene, CDR1 is MNHEY and CDR2 is SMNVEV (reference sequence). With V trimmed by 6 bases and J by 7 bases, 15 bases remained unmatched. The CDR3: CASSVLRGPGINSPLHF. The CDR3 DNA reads TGTGCCAGCAGCGTTCTAAGGGGGCCGGGGATCAATTCACCCCTCCACTTT.

The rearrangement uses TRBV18 and TRBJ2-1, with D hard to call. The germline V and J ends were trimmed by 1 base and 5 bases, with 9 bases remaining between them. The CDR3 covers 14 residues. CDR1 is KGHSH and CDR2 is LQKENI in the germline V gene. The CDR3 here is CASSPLKADNEQFF. In DNA form, the CDR3 reads TGTGCCAGCTCACCACTGAAAGCCGACAATGAGCAGTTCTTC. Full variable domain (rest looked up from reference TRBV18 and TRBJ2-1): NAGVMQNPRHLVRRRGQEARLRCSPMKGHSHVYWYRQLPEEGLKFMVYLQKENIIDESGMPKERFSAEFPKEGPSILRIQQVVRGDSAAYFCASSPLKADNEQFFGPGTRLTVL.

The genes are TRBV4-2 and TRBJ1-4; 7 nucleotides line up with TRBD1. Germline V gives CDR1 LGHNA, CDR2 YNFKEQ. V trimming: 3 bases; J trimming: 3 bases; junction bases outside the gene matches: 13. The CDR3 has 18 amino acids. The CDR3 spells CASSQETGFGRANEKLFF. The CDR3, as DNA: TGTGCCAGCAGCCAGGAGACAGGGTTCGGTCGGGCTAATGAAAAACTGTTTTTT.

This chain uses TRBV15 with TRBJ2-5, with D perhaps matching TRBD2 (6 bases). The CDR3 length is 12 residues. Germline V gives CDR1 LNHNV, CDR2 YYDKDF (reference sequence). Trimming stripped 9 bases from V and 5 bases from J, with 13 bases between. The CDR3 nucleotides are TGTGCCACGAGCCGACGGGGGGAGACCCAGTACTTC. This codes for CATSRRGETQYF.

The genes are TRBV14 and TRBJ1-1; TRBD1 might be the D (5 bases). The CDR3 is made up of 14 amino acids. CDR1 and CDR2 (germline): SGHDN, FVKESK. Trimming took 0 bases from V and 7 from J, leaving 12 bases between them. Here the CDR3 DNA reads TGTGCCAGCAGCCAAGAAGGGGTGTGGCGTGAAGCTTTCTTT. Its translation: CASSQEGVWREAFF.

This chain joins TRBV27 and TRBJ2-1, with D possibly TRBD1 on 5 matching bases. This CDR3 spans 16 amino acids. Trimming removed 8 bases from V and 0 bases from J, with 17 bases in between. Germline assignment: CDR1 MNHEY and CDR2 SMNVEV (reference sequence). The CDR3 DNA reads TGTGCCAGCCAAGACAGATATCCAAGCTCCTACAATGAGCAGTTCTTC. Translating it yields CASQDRYPSSYNEQFF.

The chain is built from TRBV7-8 and TRBJ1-1; 9 bases map to TRBD1. CDR1 SGHVS and CDR2 FQNEAQ come from the germline V gene. J lost 7 bases, V lost 4 bases, and 7 bases had no gene match. The CDR3 has 14 residues. DNA for the CDR3: TGTGCCAGCAGCTACGGGACAGGGAGACTTGAAGCTTTCTTT. This codes for CASSYGTGRLEAFF.

J is TRBJ1-4 and V is TRBV4-1; D gene unclear. The CDR3 contains 18 residues. V shed 0 bases and J shed 3 bases, with 17 bases lying between them. Germline V gives CDR1 MGHRA, CDR2 YSYEKL. Here the CDR3 reads CASSQESPASTANEKLFF. CDR3 DNA: TGCGCCAGCAGCCAAGAGTCCCCCGCCTCCACAGCTAATGAAAAACTGTTTTTT.

This clone was recorded only once. The chain is built from TRBV9 and TRBJ2-4; 10 bases align to TRBD2. The germline gives CDR1 SGDLS, CDR2 YYNGEE. This CDR3 contains 18 residues. V lost 4 bases, J lost 1 base, and 11 bases stayed unmatched. This CDR3 reads CASSKLAGPIGAKNIQYF. DNA for the CDR3: TGTGCCAGCAGCAAACTAGCGGGACCGATAGGGGCCAAAAACATTCAGTACTTC.

The chain combines TRBV7-9 with TRBJ2-5, with D uncertain. The CDR3 is made up of 13 amino acids. V was shortened by 6 bases and J by 2 bases, with 10 bases between the two germline ends. From germline, CDR1 is SEHNR and CDR2 FQNEAQ (reference sequence). DNA for the CDR3: TGTGCCAGCAGAATCGGTCATCAAGAGACCCAGTACTTC. Its translation: CASRIGHQETQYF. The complete variable domain, with remaining parts taken from reference TRBV7-9 and TRBJ2-5, reads DTGVSQNPRHKITKRGQNVTFRCDPISEHNRLYWYRQTLGQGPEFLTYFQNEAQLEKSRLLSDRFSAERPKGSFSTLEIQRTEQGDSAMYLCASRIGHQETQYFGPGTRLLVL.

V gene TRBV19 combines with J gene TRBJ1-6, with 9 bases that match TRBD1. The CDR3 is 16 residues long. Germline V gene data show CDR1 as LNHDA and CDR2 as SQIVND (reference sequence). The V gene end was trimmed by 3 bases and the J gene end by 7 bases; junction bases not matched to a gene: 7. The CDR3 reads CASSIGGTGKNSPLHF. CDR3 nucleotides: TGTGCCAGTAGTATCGGGGGGACAGGGAAGAATTCACCCCTCCACTTT.

This clone has more than one count but fewer than ten. This sequence joins TRBV6-5 and TRBJ2-7; 11 bases are shared with TRBD2. V gave up 1 base and J gave up 4 bases; unmatched junction bases: 3. Germline V lookup: CDR1 MNHEY, CDR2 SVGAGI. CDR3 size: 15 residues. CDR3 region: CASSYFSGGAYEQYF. The CDR3 DNA sequence: TGTGCCAGCAGTTACTTTAGCGGGGGGGCTTACGAGCAGTACTTC.

This chain joins TRBV12-5 and TRBJ2-6; TRBD1 might be the D (6 bases). Deletions cut 0 bases from V and 0 bases from J, with 21 bases between. CDR1 is LGHNT and CDR2 is FRNRAP in the germline V gene. The CDR3 is 21 residues long. CDR3 sequence (DNA): TGTGCTAGTGGTTTGGTAGTTGTGAGGACAGTAAACATCTCTGGGGCCAACGTCCTGACTTTC. As protein: CASGLVVVRTVNISGANVLTF.

CDR3 sequence (DNA): TGTGCCAGCAGCCCGGAGGTGGCAGCATATAATGAGCAGTTCTTC. Its translation: CASSPEVAAYNEQFF. The V gene is TRBV11-1, the J gene TRBJ2-1, with D possibly being TRBD2 (5 bases). The germline V and J ends were trimmed by 5 bases and 7 bases, with 18 bases remaining between them. There are 15 residues in the CDR3. Looked up from germline, CDR1 is SGHAT and CDR2 is FQDESV (reference sequence).

The chain has TRBV25-1 and TRBJ2-5; perhaps TRBD2 as D (7 bases). This CDR3 is built from 15 residues. Between the trimmed V and J ends, which lost 11 bases and 4 bases, there was a span of 23 bases. The V gene's germline CDR1 is MGHDK and CDR2 SYGVNS. CDR3 bases: TGTGCCGCATTAGAGAAGGGGGGGAATGTAGAGACCCAGTACTTC. This codes for CAALEKGGNVETQYF.

A single count supports this clone. This rearrangement joins TRBV4-3 to TRBJ2-1, with TRBD2 as a possible D gene (5 bases). V was clipped by 4 bases and J by 9 bases, with 16 bases between them. Germline CDR1 LGHNA, CDR2 YSLEER. The length of the CDR3 is 14 residues. CDR3 protein: CASSPVEGYSEQFF. Written as DNA, the CDR3 is TGCGCCAGCAGCCCAGTCGAGGGATATAGTGAGCAGTTCTTC.

The rearrangement joins TRBV4-3 to TRBJ1-4; D gene unclear. Trimming stripped 1 base from V and 6 bases from J, with 9 bases between. This CDR3 contains 14 residues. Germline CDR1 reads LGHNA; CDR2 reads YSLEER. The CDR3 loop is CASSQGSRDEKLFF. The CDR3 DNA reads as TGCGCCAGCAGCCAAGGCTCGCGCGATGAAAAACTGTTTTTT.

The chain couples TRBV7-9 to TRBJ1-2, with TRBD1 matching 10 bases. With 6 bases clipped from V and 0 bases from J, the junction kept 10 bases outside the gene matches. This CDR3 has 17 residues. From germline, CDR1 is SEHNR and CDR2 FQNEAQ (reference sequence). The CDR3 sequence is CASRTGTGAQANYGYTF. The CDR3 DNA reads as TGTGCCAGCAGAACCGGGACAGGGGCCCAAGCTAACTATGGCTACACCTTC.

This chain links TRBV7-2 with TRBJ2-3; D might be TRBD2 (5 bases). Germline CDR1 SGHTA, CDR2 FQGNSA. This CDR3 has 16 residues. Deletions cut 2 bases from V and 3 bases from J, with 15 bases between. The CDR3 sequence is CASSLWEYGGTDTQYF. The CDR3 DNA reads TGTGCCAGCAGCTTATGGGAGTACGGTGGGACAGATACGCAGTATTTT. The complete variable domain, with remaining parts taken from reference TRBV7-2 and TRBJ2-3, reads GAGVSQSPSNKVTEKGKDVELRCDPISGHTALYWYRQSLGQGLEFLIYFQGNSAPDKSGLPSDRFSAERTGGSVSTLTIQRTQQEDSAVYLCASSLWEYGGTDTQYFGPGTRLTVL.

The chain employs TRBV6-5 and TRBJ1-5; a weak D match, TRBD1 (6 bases). V gave up 5 bases and J gave up 4 bases, with 12 bases separating them. The CDR3 is 14 amino acids. Germline CDR1 is MNHEY and CDR2 is SVGAGI. DNA of the CDR3: TGTGCCAGCAGTCCGAGGGGGATAAATCAGCCCCAGCATTTT. The encoded protein is CASSPRGINQPQHF.